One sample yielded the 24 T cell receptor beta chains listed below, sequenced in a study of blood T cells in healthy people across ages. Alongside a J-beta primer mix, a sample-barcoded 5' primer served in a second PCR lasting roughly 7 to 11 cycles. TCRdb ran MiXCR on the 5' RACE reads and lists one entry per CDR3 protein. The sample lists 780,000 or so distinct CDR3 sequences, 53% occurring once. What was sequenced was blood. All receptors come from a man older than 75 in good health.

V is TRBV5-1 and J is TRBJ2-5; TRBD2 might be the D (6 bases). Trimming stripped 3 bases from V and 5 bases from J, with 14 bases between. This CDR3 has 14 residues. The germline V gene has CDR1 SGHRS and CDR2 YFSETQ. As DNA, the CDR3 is TGCGCCAGCAGCTCGCCTAGCGAGGGTGAGACCCAGTACTTC. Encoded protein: CASSSPSEGETQYF.

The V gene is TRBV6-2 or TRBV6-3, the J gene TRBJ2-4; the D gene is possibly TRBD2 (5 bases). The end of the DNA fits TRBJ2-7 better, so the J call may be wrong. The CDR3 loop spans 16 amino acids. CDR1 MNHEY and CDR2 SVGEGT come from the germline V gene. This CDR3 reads CASSSSPALASYEQYF. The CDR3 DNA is TGTGCCAGCAGTTCCTCTCCGGCGCTAGCCTCCTACGAGCAGTACTTC.

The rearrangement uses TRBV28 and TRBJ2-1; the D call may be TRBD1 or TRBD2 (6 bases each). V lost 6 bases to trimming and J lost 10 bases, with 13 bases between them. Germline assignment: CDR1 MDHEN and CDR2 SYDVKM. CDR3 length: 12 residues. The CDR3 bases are TGTGCCAGCAGATCGGGAGACAGGGAGCAGTTCTTC. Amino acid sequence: CASRSGDREQFF.

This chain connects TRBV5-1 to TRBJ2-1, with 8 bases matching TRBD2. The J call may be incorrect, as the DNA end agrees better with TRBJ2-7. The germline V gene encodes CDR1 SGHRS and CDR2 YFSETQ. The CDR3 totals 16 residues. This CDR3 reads CASSLGLASSYNEQYF. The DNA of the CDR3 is TGCGCCAGCAGCTTGGGACTAGCGAGCTCCTACAATGAGCAGTACTTC.

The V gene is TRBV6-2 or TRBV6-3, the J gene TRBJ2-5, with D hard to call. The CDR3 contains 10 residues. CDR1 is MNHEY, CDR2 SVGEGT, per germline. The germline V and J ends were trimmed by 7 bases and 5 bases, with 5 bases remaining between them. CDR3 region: CASKSETQYF. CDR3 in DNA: TGTGCCAGCAAAAGCGAGACCCAGTACTTC.

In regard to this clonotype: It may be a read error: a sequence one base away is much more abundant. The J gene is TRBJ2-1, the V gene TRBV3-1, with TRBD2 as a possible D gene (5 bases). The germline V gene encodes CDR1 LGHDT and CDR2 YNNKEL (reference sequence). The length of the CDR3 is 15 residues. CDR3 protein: CASSQDRLAHNKQFF. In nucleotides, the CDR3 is TGTGCCAGCAGCCAAGATCGCCTAGCCCACAATAAGCAGTTCTTC.

The CDR3 nucleotides are TGTGCCAGCAATCCCGACAGCGCCGCTAACTATGGCTACACCTTC. Residues: CASNPDSAANYGYTF. The chain uses TRBV6-5 and TRBJ1-2; a weak D match, TRBD1 (5 bases). The germline CDR1 and CDR2 sequences are MNHEY and SVGAGI. The V end was cut by 7 bases, the J end by 0 bases, with 15 bases between. This CDR3 is 15 amino acids long.

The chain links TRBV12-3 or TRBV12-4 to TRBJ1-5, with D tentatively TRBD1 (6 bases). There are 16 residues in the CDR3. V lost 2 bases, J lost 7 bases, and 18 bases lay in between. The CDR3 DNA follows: TGTGCCAGCAGTTTAAGGGGGGGACTATTCGGACAGCCCCAGCATTTT. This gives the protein CASSLRGGLFGQPQHF.

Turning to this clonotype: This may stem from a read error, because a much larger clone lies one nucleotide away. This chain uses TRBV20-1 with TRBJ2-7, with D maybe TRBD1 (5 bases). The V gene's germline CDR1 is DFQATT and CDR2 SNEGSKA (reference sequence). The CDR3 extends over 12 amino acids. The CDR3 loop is CSARDRAYGQYF. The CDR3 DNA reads TGCAGTGCTAGAGACAGGGCCTACGGGCAGTACTTC.

The CDR3 region is CAISDPPSSDNEQFF. The CDR3 coding sequence is TGTGCCATCAGTGATCCACCAAGTAGCGACAATGAGCAGTTCTTC. The chain carries TRBV10-3 and TRBJ2-1; weak D call: TRBD2 (5 bases). The CDR3 totals 15 residues. V lost 3 bases and J 5 bases, leaving 14 bases between the germline ends. CDR1 is ENHRY, CDR2 SYGVKD, per germline.

Here the CDR3 DNA reads TGTGCCAACAAACCGGGACACAACTATGGCTACACCTTC. It encodes CANKPGHNYGYTF. The chain couples TRBV27 to TRBJ1-2; D is perhaps TRBD1 (6 bases). The length of the CDR3 is 13 residues. Germline V gives CDR1 MNHEY, CDR2 SMNVEV (reference sequence). The V and J ends lost 10 bases and 2 bases respectively, with 14 bases between them.

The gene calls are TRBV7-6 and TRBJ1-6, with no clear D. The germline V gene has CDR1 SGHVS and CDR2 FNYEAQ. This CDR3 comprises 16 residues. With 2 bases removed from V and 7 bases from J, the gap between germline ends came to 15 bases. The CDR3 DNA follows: TGTGCCAGCAGCTTACGGGGAACCGCGGAGAATTCACCCCTCCACTTT. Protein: CASSLRGTAENSPLHF.

The CDR3: CSARDPRDRGYEQYF. The CDR3 coding sequence is TGCAGTGCTAGAGATCCCCGGGACAGGGGTTACGAGCAGTACTTC. V is TRBV20-1 and J is TRBJ2-5, with TRBD1 matching 10 bases. With the DNA end fitting TRBJ2-7 better, the J assignment may be wrong. Per the germline V gene, CDR1 is DFQATT and CDR2 is SNEGSKA (reference sequence). This CDR3 has 15 amino acids.

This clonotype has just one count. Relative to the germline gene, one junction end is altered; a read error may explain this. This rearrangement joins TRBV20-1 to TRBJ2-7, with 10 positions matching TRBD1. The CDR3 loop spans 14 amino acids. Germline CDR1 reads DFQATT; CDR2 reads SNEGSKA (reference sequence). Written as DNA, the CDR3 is TGCAATGCTAGAGCCGGGACAGGGGAATACGAGCAGTACTTC. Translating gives CNARAGTGEYEQYF.

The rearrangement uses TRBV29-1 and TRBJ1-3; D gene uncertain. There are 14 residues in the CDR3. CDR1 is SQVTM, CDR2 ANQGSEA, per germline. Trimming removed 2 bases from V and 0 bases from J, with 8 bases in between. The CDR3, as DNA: TGCAGCGTTGAAAGAAAGGGCTCTGGAAACACCATATATTTT. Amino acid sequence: CSVERKGSGNTIYF.

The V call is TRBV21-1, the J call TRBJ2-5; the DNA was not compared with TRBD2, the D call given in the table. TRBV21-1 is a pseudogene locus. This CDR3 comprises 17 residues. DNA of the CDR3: TGTGGCAGCAGCCTACAAGCGGAAAGGCCTACCCAAGAGACCCAGTACTTC. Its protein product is CGSSLQAERPTQETQYF.

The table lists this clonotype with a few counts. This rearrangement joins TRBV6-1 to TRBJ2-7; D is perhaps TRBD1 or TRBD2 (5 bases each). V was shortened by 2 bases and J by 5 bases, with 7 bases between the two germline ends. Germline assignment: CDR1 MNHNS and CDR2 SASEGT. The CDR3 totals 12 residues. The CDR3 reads CASSERGHEQYF. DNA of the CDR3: TGTGCCAGCAGTGAAAGGGGACACGAGCAGTACTTC.

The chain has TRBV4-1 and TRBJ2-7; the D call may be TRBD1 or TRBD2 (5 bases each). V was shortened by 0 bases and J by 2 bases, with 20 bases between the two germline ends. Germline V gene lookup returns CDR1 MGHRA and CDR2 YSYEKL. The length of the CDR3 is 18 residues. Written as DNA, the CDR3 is TGCGCCAGCAGCCAAGAGACCAACAAATTTGAGGGGCCCTACGAGCAGTACTTC. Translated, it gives CASSQETNKFEGPYEQYF.

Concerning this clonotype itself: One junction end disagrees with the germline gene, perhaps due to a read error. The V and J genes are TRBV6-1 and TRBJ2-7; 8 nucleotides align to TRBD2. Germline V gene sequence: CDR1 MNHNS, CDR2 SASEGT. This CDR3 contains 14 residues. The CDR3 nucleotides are TGCCGGGTCGATAGCGGGGCCAGCTCCTACGAGCAGTACTTC. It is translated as CRVDSGASSYEQYF.

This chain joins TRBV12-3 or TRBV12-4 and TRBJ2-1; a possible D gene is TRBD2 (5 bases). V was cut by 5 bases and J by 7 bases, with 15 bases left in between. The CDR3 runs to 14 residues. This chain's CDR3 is CASSPEAWRNEQFF. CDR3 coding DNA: TGTGCCAGCAGTCCCGAGGCATGGAGGAATGAGCAGTTCTTC.

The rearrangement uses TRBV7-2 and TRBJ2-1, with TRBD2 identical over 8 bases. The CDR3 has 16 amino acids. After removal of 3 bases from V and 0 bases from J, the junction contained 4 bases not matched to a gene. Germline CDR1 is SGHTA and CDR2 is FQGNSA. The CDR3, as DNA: TGTGCCAGCAGCTTTGCCGGGACTAGCTCCTACAATGAGCAGTTCTTC. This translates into CASSFAGTSSYNEQFF.

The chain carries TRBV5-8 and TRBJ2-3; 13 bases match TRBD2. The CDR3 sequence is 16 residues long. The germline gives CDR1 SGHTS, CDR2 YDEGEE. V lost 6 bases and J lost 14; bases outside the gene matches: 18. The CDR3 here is CASTSRTSGSWRYAYF. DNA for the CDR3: TGTGCCAGCACTTCGAGGACTAGCGGGAGTTGGAGATACGCGTATTTT.

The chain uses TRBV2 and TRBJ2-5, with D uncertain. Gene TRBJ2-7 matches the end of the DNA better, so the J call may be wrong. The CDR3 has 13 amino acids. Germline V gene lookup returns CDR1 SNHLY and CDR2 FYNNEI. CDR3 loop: CASSDKGYNEQYF. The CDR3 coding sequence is TGTGCCAGCAGTGATAAGGGTTACAACGAGCAGTACTTC.

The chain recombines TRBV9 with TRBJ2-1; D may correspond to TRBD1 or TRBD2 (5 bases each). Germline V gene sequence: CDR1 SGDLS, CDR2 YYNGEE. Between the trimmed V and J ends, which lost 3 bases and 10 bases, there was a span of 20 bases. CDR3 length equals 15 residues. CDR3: CASSESGGKRGEQFF. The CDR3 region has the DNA TGTGCCAGCAGCGAAAGTGGGGGTAAACGAGGGGAGCAGTTCTTC.